The clone carrying this T cell receptor beta chain turned up a few times. Its antigen is not identified. MiXCR, applied by TCRdb to the 5' RACE reads, yields one record per CDR3 protein. The sample holds about 580,000 distinct CDR3 sequences; about 17% are singletons and the top ten take roughly 17%. Germline V gene lookup returns CDR1 SGHRS and CDR2 YFSETQ. The CDR3 totals 15 residues. Germline trimming cut 4 bases from V and 5 bases from J; bases unmatched to any gene: 9. The record originates from a study of T cells after yellow fever vaccination. At the level of the study: With SMART-Seq v4 Ultra Low Input, the fractions containing low cell numbers were prepared. General study results and limits: Weaker overall was a secondary response that nonetheless peaked faster, on day 5 versus 15. Primary-vaccination clones mostly resurfaced post-booster (96% CD4, just under 90% CD8). Shared CD4/CD8 clonotypes were a small share, likely from convergent recombination.

Specimen: PBMCs, collected less than 6 days after the first yellow fever vaccination. The chain employs TRBV5-1 and TRBJ2-5; 9 bases fit TRBD2. The TCR sequence derives from a man aged 18-30 years who received the YFV17D yellow fever vaccine. CDR3 amino acids: CASSVSGGPRETQYF. CDR3 DNA sequence: TGCGCCAGCAGCGTGAGCGGGGGGCCTAGGGAGACCCAGTACTTC.